These T cell receptor beta chains were read from a single sample in a study of OX40 agonist ivuxolimab in advanced cancers. Method: immunoSEQ multiplex PCR; TCRdb's copy keeps in-frame clones and lacks some. The data hold around 72,000 clones, with 82% observed a single time. The sample here was CD4+ or CD8+ T cells sorted from blood, taken in a trial of the OX40 agonist ivuxolimab. The source of these receptors is an adult with an advanced solid tumor such as melanoma, head and neck, liver or kidney cancer. Each CDR3 is given with its conserved first and last residue. D genes are given only for firm matches.

d_gene,j_gene,v_gene,CDR3aa,CDR3nt
-,TRBJ2-7,TRBV7-2,CASSTRASYEQYF,TGTGCCAGCAGCACAAGAGCCAGCTACGAGCAGTACTTC
-,TRBJ1-2,TRBV19,CASSIGPAALANYGYTF,TGTGCCAGTAGTATTGGACCGGCGGCCTTAGCTAACTATGGCTACACCTTC
-,TRBJ2-6,TRBV7-9,CASSQWTGANVLTF,TGTGCCAGCAGCCAGTGGACCGGGGCCAACGTCCTGACTTTC
-,TRBJ2-7,TRBV6-5,CASSYFEGGSYEQYF,TGTGCCAGCAGTTACTTTGAGGGCGGTTCCTACGAGCAGTACTTC
TRBD1,TRBJ2-7,TRBV5-6,CASSLIRQGASEQYF,TGTGCCAGCAGCTTGATCAGACAGGGAGCTTCCGAGCAGTACTTC
TRBD1,TRBJ2-1,TRBV5-1,CASSLDRGSNEQFF,TGCGCCAGCAGCCTAGACAGGGGGAGTAATGAGCAGTTCTTC
TRBD1,TRBJ2-1,TRBV12-5,CASGRGQVVSEQFF,TGTGCTAGTGGAAGGGGACAGGTAGTGAGTGAGCAGTTCTTC
-,TRBJ1-5,TRBV5-6,CASSLGLNSNQPQHF,TGTGCCAGCAGCCTCGGACTGAATAGCAATCAGCCCCAGCATTTT
TRBD1,TRBJ1-2,TRBV27,CASSHGQGGGYTF,TGTGCCAGCAGTCACGGACAGGGGGGCGGCTACACCTTC
TRBD2,TRBJ2-3,TRBV7-9,CASSLGLADYTDTQYF,TGTGCCAGCAGCTTAGGACTAGCGGACTACACAGATACGCAGTATTTT
-,TRBJ1-5,TRBV5-4,CASSLGRGPQHF,TGTGCCAGCAGCCTAGGTAGGGGACCCCAGCATTTT
TRBD2,TRBJ2-2,TRBV5-1,CASASGTSTTGELFF,TGCGCCAGCGCATCCGGGACTAGCACCACCGGGGAGCTGTTTTTT